This entry lists 29 T cell receptor beta chains sequenced from one sample in a study of response to subunit inactivated influenza vaccine. MiXCR was run by TCRdb on the RT-PCR reads, yielding one entry per CDR3 protein. The sample holds more than 450,000 distinct CDR3 sequences, approximately 7.7% seen once. The sample consisted of PBMCs from blood, taken around 25 months after vaccination. These receptors all come from a man between 50 and 75 years old who received an inactivated influenza vaccine.

In its sample, this clonotype was seen a few times. The V call is TRBV9, the J call TRBJ2-1; no firm D call. The germline V gene has CDR1 SGDLS and CDR2 YYNGEE. The CDR3 contains 16 residues. Between the trimmed V and J ends, which lost 0 bases and 0 bases, there was a span of 10 bases. The CDR3 DNA reads as TGTGCCAGCAGCGTAGTTGGGGTTAGCTCCTACAATGAGCAGTTCTTC. Translated: CASSVVGVSSYNEQFF.

The CDR3 bases are TGTGCCACCAGTGATTTACCAGCGGGAGGTTCTGATACGCAGTATTTT. This gives the protein CATSDLPAGGSDTQYF. V is TRBV24-1 and J is TRBJ2-3; 9 bases map to TRBD2. V trimming: 1 base; J trimming: 6 bases; junction bases outside the gene matches: 7. The CDR3 has 16 amino acids. Germline V gives CDR1 KGHDR, CDR2 SFDVKD.

This clonotype was seen more than once but under ten times. The J gene is TRBJ2-7, the V gene TRBV12-3 or TRBV12-4; TRBD1 matches 10 bases. This CDR3 is 14 amino acids long. After removal of 6 bases from V and 7 bases from J, the junction contained 9 bases not matched to a gene. CDR3 loop: CASSRGTGDFEQYF. The CDR3 DNA sequence: TGTGCCAGCAGCCGAGGGACAGGGGATTTTGAGCAGTACTTC.

The chain employs TRBV28 and TRBJ1-3, with 7 bases fitting TRBD1. CDR3 size: 16 residues. Trimming took 5 bases from V and 4 from J; bases not matched to a gene: 11. Germline lookup yields CDR1 MDHEN and CDR2 SYDVKM. In DNA form, the CDR3 reads TGTGCCAGCAGTCTCCGACAGGGAAGAAGCGGAAACACCATATATTTT. Protein sequence: CASSLRQGRSGNTIYF.

The V call is TRBV7-9, the J call TRBJ2-7, with TRBD1 identical over 10 bases. The CDR3 spans 15 residues. Germline values: CDR1 SEHNR, CDR2 FQNEAQ (reference sequence). V shed 5 bases and J 7 bases; nucleotides not matched to a gene: 11. This CDR3 is CASSPRTGGVREQYF. CDR3 coding DNA: TGTGCCAGCAGCCCTCGGACAGGGGGAGTACGAGAGCAGTACTTC.

V is TRBV15 and J is TRBJ2-5; D uncertain. The germline V gene has CDR1 LNHNV and CDR2 YYDKDF (reference sequence). This CDR3 has 15 amino acids. Between the trimmed V and J ends, which lost 0 bases and 6 bases, there was a span of 14 bases. CDR3 nucleotides: TGTGCCACCAGCAGAGATTCGATTAGTGTAAAGACCCAGTACTTC. This codes for CATSRDSISVKTQYF. The variable domain in full, completed from reference TRBV15 and TRBJ2-5, reads DAMVIQNPRYQVTQFGKPVTLSCSQTLNHNVMYWYQQKSSQAPKLLFHYYDKDFNNEADTPDNFQSRRPNTSFCFLDIRSPGLGDTAMYLCATSRDSISVKTQYFGPGTRLLVL.

The chain carries TRBV3-1 and TRBJ2-2, with D perhaps matching TRBD2 (6 bases). This CDR3 spans 16 amino acids. Deletions cut 1 base from V and 6 bases from J, with 15 bases between. Germline assignment: CDR1 LGHDT and CDR2 YNNKEL (reference sequence). Here the CDR3 reads CASSQVFQGGAGELFF. In nucleotides, the CDR3 is TGTGCCAGCAGCCAAGTATTCCAGGGAGGCGCCGGGGAGCTGTTTTTT.

In its sample, this clonotype was seen many times. This rearrangement joins TRBV3-1 to TRBJ1-4; possibly TRBD1 for D (6 bases). V shed 1 base and J shed 6 bases, with 15 bases lying between them. This CDR3 region has 16 residues. Germline lookup yields CDR1 LGHDT and CDR2 YNNKEL (reference sequence). As DNA, the CDR3 is TGTGCCAGCAGCCAAGGGCCCCGGGGGGCCGATGAAAAACTGTTTTTT. This sequence encodes CASSQGPRGADEKLFF.

This clonotype has only a few counts. The chain carries TRBV28 and TRBJ2-7; TRBD1 matches at 12 bases. This CDR3 has 16 residues. The trim removed 3 bases at V and 0 bases at J, leaving 3 bases unmatched. CDR1 is MDHEN and CDR2 is SYDVKM in the germline V gene. The chain's CDR3 is CASSFMGQGASYEQYF. DNA for the CDR3: TGTGCCAGCAGTTTTATGGGACAGGGGGCCTCCTACGAGCAGTACTTC. Complete variable domain (other parts from reference TRBV28 and TRBJ2-7): DVKVTQSSRYLVKRTGEKVFLECVQDMDHENMFWYRQDPGLGLRLIYFSYDVKMKEKGDIPEGYSVSREKKERFSLILESASTNQTSMYLCASSFMGQGASYEQYFGPGTRLTVT.

This clonotype showed up just a few times. This rearrangement joins TRBV5-6 to TRBJ1-6; possibly TRBD1 for D (6 bases). This CDR3 comprises 14 residues. Trimming took 1 base from V and 10 from J, leaving 12 bases between them. In germline, CDR1 is SGHDT, CDR2 YYEEEE. CDR3 region: CASSLKHRDSPLHF. The DNA of the CDR3 is TGTGCCAGCAGCTTGAAACACAGGGACTCACCCCTCCACTTT. Looking up the rest from reference TRBV5-6 and TRBJ1-6 gives the full variable domain: DAGVTQSPTHLIKTRGQQVTLRCSPKSGHDTVSWYQQALGQGPQFIFQYYEEEERQRGNFPDRFSGHQFPNYSSELNVNALLLGDSALYLCASSLKHRDSPLHFGNGTRLTVT.

This clonotype showed up just a few times. The chain carries TRBV5-6 and TRBJ2-1; 9 bases agree with TRBD2. Germline values: CDR1 SGHDT, CDR2 YYEEEE. J gave up 3 bases and V 1 base, and 14 bases lay outside the gene matches. CDR3 size: 19 residues. The CDR3 here is CASSLLASGTVSFYNEQFF. CDR3 nucleotide sequence: TGTGCCAGCAGCTTGTTAGCTAGCGGGACTGTGTCCTTCTACAATGAGCAGTTCTTC.

The rearrangement links TRBV4-2 to TRBJ1-2; possible D gene TRBD1, 5 bases. The germline gives CDR1 LGHNA, CDR2 YNFKEQ. With 0 bases removed from V and 4 bases from J, the gap between germline ends came to 18 bases. The CDR3 is 17 amino acids. The CDR3 here is CASSQEGVTGPAYGYTF. For the CDR3, the DNA is TGTGCCAGCAGCCAAGAGGGGGTAACGGGGCCAGCCTATGGCTACACCTTC.

This clonotype was counted a few times. The chain is built from TRBV4-3 and TRBJ2-1; the D gene is possibly TRBD1 (5 bases). From germline, CDR1 is LGHNA and CDR2 YSLEER. Trimming removed 1 base at V and 0 bases at J, with 13 bases between. The CDR3 is 17 amino acids. In nucleotides, the CDR3 is TGCGCCAGCAGCCAAGGTCAAGGGGCGAGCTCCTACAATGAGCAGTTCTTC. Its protein is CASSQGQGASSYNEQFF.

In this sample, this clonotype turned up a few times. Relative to the germline gene, one junction end is altered; a read error may explain this. This chain joins TRBV20-1 and TRBJ1-4; D is unresolved. This CDR3 has 14 residues. CDR1 and CDR2 from the germline V gene are DFQATT and SNEGSKA (reference sequence). CDR3 bases: TGCAGTGCAATTCCCTTGGCGAGGAATGACAAACTGTTTTTT. Its protein product is CSAIPLARNDKLFF.

This clonotype occurred a few times. V is TRBV6-5 and J is TRBJ2-3; D possibly matches TRBD1 or TRBD2 (5 bases each). The V and J ends lost 0 bases and 2 bases respectively, with 6 bases between them. The CDR3 consists of 14 residues. Germline loops: CDR1 MNHEY, CDR2 SVGAGI. The CDR3 spells CASSYSGTTDTQYF. CDR3 in DNA: TGTGCCAGCAGTTACTCTGGGACCACAGATACGCAGTATTTT.

Many counts were recorded for this clonotype. The genes are TRBV5-6 and TRBJ2-3; 8 nucleotides agree with TRBD2. Germline V CDR1 and CDR2: SGHDT, YYEEEE. This CDR3 contains 15 residues. With 5 bases clipped from V and 2 bases from J, the junction kept 7 bases outside the gene matches. CDR3 coding DNA: TGTGCCAGCAGGTTACGTAGCGGGACCACAGATACGCAGTATTTT. Protein sequence: CASRLRSGTTDTQYF. Looking up the rest from reference TRBV5-6 and TRBJ2-3 gives the full variable domain: DAGVTQSPTHLIKTRGQQVTLRCSPKSGHDTVSWYQQALGQGPQFIFQYYEEEERQRGNFPDRFSGHQFPNYSSELNVNALLLGDSALYLCASRLRSGTTDTQYFGPGTRLTVL.

V is TRBV20-1 and J is TRBJ2-7; the D gene could be TRBD1 or TRBD2 (5 bases each). With 4 bases removed from V and 5 bases from J, the gap between germline ends came to 12 bases. Germline assignment: CDR1 DFQATT and CDR2 SNEGSKA (reference sequence). CDR3 length: 12 residues. The CDR3 reads CSATGTLDEQYF. CDR3 DNA sequence: TGCAGTGCTACCGGGACCTTGGACGAGCAGTACTTC.

This clonotype was observed a handful of times. The chain is built from TRBV10-3 and TRBJ1-2; D is possibly TRBD1 (6 bases). This CDR3 is 12 amino acids long. The germline CDR1 and CDR2 sequences are ENHRY and SYGVKD. The V end was cut by 5 bases, the J end by 10 bases, with 14 bases between. CDR3 nucleotides: TGTGCCATCAGTATACAGGGTCTCGACTACACCTTC. Translating gives CAISIQGLDYTF.

This clonotype appeared a few times. The chain employs TRBV29-1 and TRBJ2-7; 9 nucleotides match TRBD1. J lost 4 bases, V lost 5 bases, and 6 bases had no gene match. In germline, CDR1 is SQVTM, CDR2 ANQGSEA. This CDR3 is built from 13 residues. The CDR3 DNA follows: TGCAGCGTTACCGGGACAGGGAAATACGAGCAGTACTTC. This codes for CSVTGTGKYEQYF.

There are a few counts of this clonotype. The CDR3 region has the DNA TGCGCCAGCAGCTTGGACCCTCTGCGGGAGCAGTACTTC. It specifies CASSLDPLREQYF. The chain carries TRBV5-1 and TRBJ2-7; D is uncertain. The CDR3 totals 13 residues. V lost 0 bases and J lost 7, with 11 bases in between. Germline V lookup: CDR1 SGHRS, CDR2 YFSETQ.

This clonotype was counted only a few times. V is TRBV7-2 and J is TRBJ2-5, with 7 bases fitting TRBD1. CDR1 and CDR2 from the germline V gene are SGHTA and FQGNSA. The CDR3 consists of 15 residues. J gave up 1 base and V 3 bases, and 5 bases lay outside the gene matches. Written as DNA, the CDR3 is TGTGCCAGCAGCTTTTACAGGGGTACCCAAGAGACCCAGTACTTC. The encoded protein is CASSFYRGTQETQYF.

This clonotype was counted a few times. The rearrangement uses TRBV7-8 and TRBJ2-7; 9 bases are a match to TRBD2. Unmatched junction bases numbered 13, after V lost 8 bases and J lost 5 bases. Germline CDR1 reads SGHVS; CDR2 reads FQNEAQ. The CDR3 is 15 amino acids. The CDR3: CASSNGAGGYHEQYF. CDR3 nucleotide sequence: TGTGCCAGCTCCAATGGGGCGGGAGGGTACCACGAGCAGTACTTC.

This clonotype was observed a few times. The V gene is TRBV29-1, the J gene TRBJ1-1; D uncertain. Trimming removed 4 bases at V and 5 bases at J, with 8 bases between. Per the germline V gene, CDR1 is SQVTM and CDR2 is ANQGSEA. The CDR3 runs 11 residues. The CDR3 DNA sequence: TGCAGCGTTGGGTGGGAAACTGAAGCTTTCTTT. It encodes CSVGWETEAFF.

V and J are TRBV20-1 and TRBJ1-1; 7 bases align to TRBD1. The CDR3 spans 13 residues. CDR1 and CDR2 from the germline V gene are DFQATT and SNEGSKA (reference sequence). The V and J ends lost 8 bases and 9 bases, in that order; junction bases with no gene match: 15. CDR3: CSPLSDREFKAFF. The CDR3 coding sequence is TGCAGTCCCCTTTCCGACAGGGAATTTAAAGCTTTCTTT.

This clonotype has only a few counts. J is TRBJ2-3 and V is TRBV7-2, with D hard to call. Germline V CDR1 and CDR2: SGHTA, FQGNSA. Trimming cost V 0 bases and J 2 bases, with 6 bases left between them. This CDR3 comprises 14 residues. The CDR3 protein is CASSLALFTDTQYF. The CDR3 DNA follows: TGTGCCAGCAGCTTAGCGCTATTCACAGATACGCAGTATTTT.

In the case of this clonotype: A much larger clone lies a single base off, so this may be a read error. The V gene is TRBV2, the J gene TRBJ2-1; D tentatively reads TRBD1 or TRBD2 (5 bases each). Germline V CDR1 and CDR2: SNHLY, FYNNEI. The CDR3 consists of 15 residues. For the CDR3, the DNA is TGTGCCAGCAGCGGGACGGAGCCCTACTACAAGGAGCAGTTCTTC. Residues: CASSGTEPYYKEQFF.

This chain uses TRBV5-1 with TRBJ2-3, with 13 bases that match TRBD2. The germline V gene has CDR1 SGHRS and CDR2 YFSETQ. The CDR3 extends over 14 amino acids. The J segment lost 6 bases and the V segment lost 4 bases, leaving 2 bases of the junction unmatched. CDR3 region: CASSGLAGEDTQYF. In nucleotides, the CDR3 is TGCGCCAGCAGCGGACTAGCGGGAGAGGATACGCAGTATTTT.

This clonotype appeared a single time. Germline and junction disagree at one end, which may indicate a read error. For the CDR3, the DNA is TGTGCCAGCAGTATCGGGAAGAAACAAGATACCCAGTACTTC. Protein sequence: CASSIGKKQDTQYF. The chain is built from TRBV12-3 or TRBV12-4 and TRBJ2-5; D is possibly TRBD2 (5 bases). CDR3 length: 14 residues.

For the CDR3, the DNA is TGCAGCGTCTCCGGCGGGGAAATGCCCTCCTACGAGCAGTACTTC. It encodes CSVSGGEMPSYEQYF. V usage is TRBV29-1 and J usage is TRBJ2-7, with TRBD2 as a possible D gene (6 bases). The CDR3 consists of 15 residues. In germline, CDR1 is SQVTM, CDR2 ANQGSEA. V gave up 6 bases and J gave up 0 bases, with 18 bases separating them.